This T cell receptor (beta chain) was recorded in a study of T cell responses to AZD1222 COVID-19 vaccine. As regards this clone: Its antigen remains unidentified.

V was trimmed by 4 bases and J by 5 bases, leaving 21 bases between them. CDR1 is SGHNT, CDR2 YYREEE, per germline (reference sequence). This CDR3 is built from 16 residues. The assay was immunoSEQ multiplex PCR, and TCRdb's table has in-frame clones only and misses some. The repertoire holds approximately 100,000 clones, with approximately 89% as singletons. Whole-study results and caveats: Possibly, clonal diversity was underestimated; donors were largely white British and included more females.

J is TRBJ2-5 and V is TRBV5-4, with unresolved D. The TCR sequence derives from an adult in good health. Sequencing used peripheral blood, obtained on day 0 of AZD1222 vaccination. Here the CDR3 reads CASSNAAQGREETQYF. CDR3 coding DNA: TGTGCCAGCAGCAACGCAGCGCAAGGACGCGAGGAGACCCAGTACTTC.